This paragraph covers one T cell receptor (beta chain) sequence. Its specificity is unknown. The CDR3 contains 13 residues. Germline V gene lookup returns CDR1 MNHEY and CDR2 SVGEGT. V lost 5 bases and J 5 bases, leaving 9 bases between the germline ends. Assay used: immunoSEQ multiplex PCR; TCRdb lists only in-frame clones, some missing. The top ten hold 22% of the sample, which has around 89,000 clones, just over 90% seen once. These data come from a study of T cell responses to AZD1222 COVID-19 vaccine. The study's findings and limits: Receipt of two AZD1222 doses was followed by a rise in Spike-specific TCR breadth and depth. Of the AZD1222 recipients, only 6 or 7 were seropositive at baseline. Females made up more of the donors, who were largely white British, and clonal diversity may have come out too low.

The material sequenced was peripheral blood, taken on day 0 of AZD1222 vaccination. The rearrangement links TRBV6-2 or TRBV6-3 to TRBJ2-2, with D maybe TRBD1 (5 bases). The origin of this receptor is an adult in good health. The DNA of the CDR3 is TGTGCCAGCAGTCTCAGGGTTACCGGGGAGCTGTTTTTT. It specifies CASSLRVTGELFF.